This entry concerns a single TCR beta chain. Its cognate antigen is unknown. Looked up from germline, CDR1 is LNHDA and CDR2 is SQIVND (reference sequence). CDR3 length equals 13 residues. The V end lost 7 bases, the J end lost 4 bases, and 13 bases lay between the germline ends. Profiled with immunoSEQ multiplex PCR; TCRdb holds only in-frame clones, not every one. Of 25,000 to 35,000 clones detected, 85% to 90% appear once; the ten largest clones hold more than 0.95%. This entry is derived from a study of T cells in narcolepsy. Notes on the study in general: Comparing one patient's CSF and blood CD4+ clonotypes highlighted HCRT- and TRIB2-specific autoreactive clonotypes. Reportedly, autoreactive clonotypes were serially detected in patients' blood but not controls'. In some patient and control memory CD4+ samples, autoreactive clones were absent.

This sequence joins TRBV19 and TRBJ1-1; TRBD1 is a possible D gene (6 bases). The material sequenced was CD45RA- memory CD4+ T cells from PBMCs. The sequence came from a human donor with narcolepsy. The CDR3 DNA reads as TGTGCCAGTACACGAACAGGGTTCACTGAAGCTTTCTTT. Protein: CASTRTGFTEAFF.